This section outlines one TCR beta chain sequence together with its context. It may be a read error: a sequence one base away is much more abundant. The sample comes from a study of regulatory T cells in long-lasting Graves disease. Described time point: newly diagnosed GD, antithyroid drugs for less than 3 months. Preparation of the TCR library used RNA extracted from PBMCs. Graves' disease diagnosis followed American Thyroid Association guidelines. Construction of TCR beta libraries relied on iRepertoire HTBI primers and on Arm-PCR targeting CDR3 regions. TCRdb used MiXCR to reprocess the multiplex PCR reads, holding one entry per CDR3 protein. The sample records fewer than 500,000 distinct CDR3 sequences, around 16% being singletons. The CDR3 is made up of 14 amino acids. Trimming cost V 2 bases and J 10 bases, with 14 bases left between them. Germline V gives CDR1 MDHEN, CDR2 SYDVKM. The data were also submitted as part of a second study, on T cells in Graves' hyperthyroidism and ophthalmopathy.

This chain uses TRBV28 with TRBJ1-4; D possibly corresponds to TRBD1 (5 bases). This clonotype was obtained from a man aged 35 to 55 with Graves disease. The material sequenced was peripheral blood mononuclear cells (PBMCs), taken at new diagnosis, from a patient treated with antithyroid drugs. CDR3 residues: CASSLKGWAGKLFF. Written as DNA, the CDR3 is TGTGCCAGCAGTTTAAAGGGGTGGGCCGGAAAACTGTTTTTT.